This T cell receptor beta chain derives from a study of blood T cells in healthy people across ages. At the level of the study: Template-switching capture recovered about one barcoded beta molecule per two T cells.

A second PCR of 7 to 11 cycles used a sample-barcoded 5' primer and a J-beta primer mix. TCRdb passed the 5' RACE reads through MiXCR, listing each CDR3 protein once. Among about 1.6 million distinct CDR3 sequences listed, roughly a third were seen once. The source material was blood. The TCR sequence derives from a woman aged 30 to 39 in good health.

CDR3 sequence (DNA): TGTGCCAGCAGCTTAGATACAGTCCACCGGCGAACCCAGCATTTT. As protein: CASSLDTVHRRTQHF. V is TRBV7-2 and J is TRBJ1-5; no clear D. V was shortened by 1 base and J by 11 bases, with 18 bases between the two germline ends. CDR3 length equals 15 residues. The V gene's germline CDR1 is SGHTA and CDR2 FQGNSA. The complete variable domain, with remaining parts taken from reference TRBV7-2 and TRBJ1-5, reads GAGVSQSPSNKVTEKGKDVELRCDPISGHTALYWYRQSLGQGLEFLIYFQGNSAPDKSGLPSDRFSAERTGGSVSTLTIQRTQQEDSAVYLCASSLDTVHRRTQHFGDGTRLSIL.